These 32 T cell receptor beta chains originate from one sample sequenced in a study of cytomegalovirus exposure and HLA in healthy donors. PCR involved 60 Vbeta and 13 Jbeta primers. The protocol was immunoSEQ multiplex PCR, while the TCRdb copy is restricted to in-frame clones and leaves out a portion. The sample has around 150,000 clones; around 79% are singletons. What was sequenced was PBMCs. These receptor sequences come from a man aged 30 to 39 in good health and CMV-seropositive.

CDR3 DNA sequence: TGTGCCAGCAGCTTACTCGGGTACGAGCAGTACTTC. Amino acid sequence: CASSLLGYEQYF. This rearrangement joins TRBV7-2 to TRBJ2-7; no clear D gene. The CDR3 loop spans 12 amino acids. Germline assignment: CDR1 SGHTA and CDR2 FQGNSA. V was trimmed by 2 bases and J by 4 bases, leaving 6 bases between them.

In DNA, the CDR3 is TGTGCCAGCAGTGGCTCCCTCACCTATGGCTACACCTTC. It yields the protein CASSGSLTYGYTF. The chain links TRBV6-5 to TRBJ1-2; D unclear. V was pared by 5 bases and J by 4 bases, with 11 bases between. The CDR3 covers 13 residues. Germline lookup yields CDR1 MNHEY and CDR2 SVGAGI.

This clone occurred a few times. The gene calls are TRBV29-1 and TRBJ1-2, with 8 nucleotides matching TRBD1. V trimming: 5 bases; J trimming: 2 bases; junction bases outside the gene matches: 1. The CDR3 covers 12 residues. From germline, CDR1 is SQVTM and CDR2 ANQGSEA. CDR3 bases: TGCAGCGTTAGACAGGGGAACTATGGCTACACCTTC. This translates into CSVRQGNYGYTF.

V and J are TRBV5-1 and TRBJ1-6; D unresolved. V dropped 0 bases and J dropped 0 bases, with 13 bases sitting between them. Germline assignment: CDR1 SGHRS and CDR2 YFSETQ. CDR3 length equals 18 residues. This CDR3 is CASSLVGLTSSYNSPLHF. CDR3 bases: TGCGCCAGCAGCTTGGTCGGACTTACGAGCTCCTATAATTCACCCCTCCACTTT.

This clone was seen only a few times. The CDR3 DNA is TGCGCCAGCAGCCACCTTCACAGGGTCCAAGAGACCCAGTACTTC. Translated: CASSHLHRVQETQYF. The chain has TRBV4-1 and TRBJ2-5; D possibly corresponds to TRBD1 (6 bases). CDR1 and CDR2 from the germline V gene are MGHRA and YSYEKL. This CDR3 comprises 15 residues. V was clipped by 3 bases and J by 1 base, with 12 bases between them.

The chain has TRBV27 and TRBJ2-7; 11 nucleotides line up with TRBD1. CDR3 length: 15 amino acids. V lost 6 bases, J lost 4 bases, and 8 bases stayed unmatched. Germline loops: CDR1 MNHEY, CDR2 SMNVEV (reference sequence). CDR3 coding DNA: TGTGCCAGCAGCCCCCGCGGACAGGGGGCGTACGAGCAGTACTTC. Its protein product is CASSPRGQGAYEQYF.

V gene TRBV7-9 combines with J gene TRBJ1-1, with D uncertain. This CDR3 has 13 residues. V was trimmed by 5 bases and J by 7 bases, leaving 14 bases between them. The germline gives CDR1 SEHNR, CDR2 FQNEAQ (reference sequence). CDR3 in DNA: TGTGCCAGCAGCCCCCGACAAGACGGTGAAGCTTTCTTT. As protein: CASSPRQDGEAFF.

The V gene is TRBV7-9, the J gene TRBJ1-5; the D gene is possibly TRBD1 (6 bases). The CDR3 has 14 amino acids. Trimming took 5 bases from V and 7 from J, leaving 15 bases between them. CDR1 and CDR2 (germline): SEHNR, FQNEAQ (reference sequence). This CDR3 is CASSPGQLGQPQHF. The CDR3 bases are TGTGCCAGCAGCCCCGGACAGCTCGGACAGCCCCAGCATTTT.

DNA for the CDR3: TGCGCCAGCAGCCAAGATAGAGCCCGAGGGAGCACTGAAGCTTTCTTT. It yields the protein CASSQDRARGSTEAFF. The chain recombines TRBV4-1 with TRBJ1-1, with no clear D. V lost 0 bases and J lost 4, with 15 bases in between. This CDR3 spans 16 amino acids. In germline, CDR1 is MGHRA, CDR2 YSYEKL.

This clone has just one count. The chain couples TRBV4-3 to TRBJ1-3; possibly TRBD1 for D (5 bases). The CDR3 consists of 16 residues. Germline V gene lookup returns CDR1 LGHNA and CDR2 YSLEER. V gave up 0 bases and J gave up 1 base, with 10 bases separating them. CDR3 region: CASSQEFQGSGNTIYF. CDR3 nucleotide sequence: TGCGCCAGCAGCCAAGAGTTCCAGGGTTCTGGAAACACCATATATTTT.

V gene TRBV7-2 combines with J gene TRBJ2-5; no firm D call. The germline CDR1 and CDR2 sequences are SGHTA and FQGNSA. The V end lost 0 bases, the J end lost 4 bases, and 6 bases lay between the germline ends. The CDR3 is made up of 13 amino acids. For the CDR3, the DNA is TGTGCCAGCAGCTTAGCGCAGTTAGAGACCCAGTACTTC. As protein: CASSLAQLETQYF.

In this sample, this clone turned up a few times. The chain has TRBV30 and TRBJ2-7; a weak D match, TRBD1 (5 bases). Germline V gene data show CDR1 as GTSNPN and CDR2 as SVGIG (reference sequence). V shed 2 bases and J shed 1 base, with 12 bases lying between them. CDR3 length equals 14 residues. The CDR3 is CAWSHRTFSYEQYF. The CDR3 DNA follows: TGTGCCTGGAGTCACAGGACCTTTTCCTACGAGCAGTACTTC.

The J gene is TRBJ1-4, the V gene TRBV28; 7 bases agree with TRBD1. This CDR3 contains 15 residues. Germline lookup yields CDR1 MDHEN and CDR2 SYDVKM. The J segment lost 8 bases and the V segment lost 9 bases, leaving 15 bases of the junction unmatched. CDR3 amino acids: CASGTAEVAGEKLFF. The CDR3 DNA follows: TGTGCCAGTGGGACAGCTGAAGTTGCTGGGGAAAAACTGTTTTTT.

J is TRBJ1-1 and V is TRBV11-2; the match to TRBD1 covers 7 bases. CDR1 SGHAT and CDR2 FQNNGV come from the germline V gene. The CDR3 runs to 12 residues. Losses at the gene ends were 5 bases for V and 5 bases for J; bases not matched to a gene: 2. The CDR3, as DNA: TGTGCCAGCAGCCTACAGGGGACTGAAGCTTTCTTT. This sequence encodes CASSLQGTEAFF.

The J gene is TRBJ1-5, the V gene TRBV28; D gene unclear. V lost 6 bases to trimming and J lost 6 bases, with 12 bases between them. This CDR3 spans 13 amino acids. Germline CDR1 MDHEN, CDR2 SYDVKM. CDR3 coding DNA: TGTGCCAGCAGCCTCGGTTCTGTTCAGCCCCAGCATTTT. It codes for CASSLGSVQPQHF. The full variable domain, with the rest looked up from reference TRBV28 and TRBJ1-5, is DVKVTQSSRYLVKRTGEKVFLECVQDMDHENMFWYRQDPGLGLRLIYFSYDVKMKEKGDIPEGYSVSREKKERFSLILESASTNQTSMYLCASSLGSVQPQHFGDGTRLSIL.

The chain employs TRBV19 and TRBJ2-1; D is unresolved. Trimming removed 3 bases from V and 2 bases from J, with 11 bases in between. The CDR3 length is 15 residues. From germline, CDR1 is LNHDA and CDR2 SQIVND (reference sequence). The CDR3 is CASSISHSPYNEQFF. CDR3 in DNA: TGTGCCAGTAGTATCTCTCACAGTCCCTACAATGAGCAGTTCTTC.

This clone was seen only once. The chain recombines TRBV19 with TRBJ1-1; perhaps TRBD1 as D (6 bases). Trimming cost V 1 base and J 3 bases, with 9 bases left between them. This CDR3 spans 14 amino acids. Per the germline V gene, CDR1 is LNHDA and CDR2 is SQIVND (reference sequence). The CDR3 here is CASSIGTGHTEAFF. CDR3 bases: TGTGCCAGTAGTATAGGAACAGGGCACACTGAAGCTTTCTTT.

This clone has more than one count but fewer than ten. The genes are TRBV4-3 and TRBJ2-1; possible D gene TRBD1, 6 bases. With 1 base removed from V and 6 bases from J, the gap between germline ends came to 19 bases. CDR1 and CDR2 from the germline V gene are LGHNA and YSLEER. The CDR3 runs to 17 residues. CDR3 bases: TGCGCCAGCAGCCAAGCAGGGGCAGGGCCCCCAAGCAATGAGCAGTTCTTC. Translating gives CASSQAGAGPPSNEQFF.

The V and J genes are TRBV19 and TRBJ1-6; D remains unclear. Germline lookup yields CDR1 LNHDA and CDR2 SQIVND (reference sequence). This CDR3 comprises 14 residues. Trimming took 5 bases from V and 8 from J, leaving 13 bases between them. CDR3 region: CASSVTPPDSPLHF. The CDR3, as DNA: TGTGCCAGTAGTGTGACTCCACCGGATTCACCCCTCCACTTT.

This clone is medium-sized (0.01 to 0.1%) by share. J is TRBJ2-1 and V is TRBV5-4; tentative D call: TRBD1 (6 bases). The CDR3 totals 15 residues. Trimming took off 6 bases at V and 1 base at J, with 14 bases between the two ends. Germline-derived CDR1 and CDR2 are SGHNT and YYREEE (reference sequence). CDR3 coding DNA: TGTGCCAGCAACCTCCCACAGGGTTCCTACAATGAGCAGTTCTTC. Its protein is CASNLPQGSYNEQFF.

This chain connects TRBV5-4 to TRBJ2-7; maybe TRBD1 (6 bases). Per germline, CDR1 SGHNT and CDR2 YYREEE (reference sequence). This CDR3 comprises 13 residues. V lost 5 bases to trimming and J lost 3 bases, with 12 bases between them. CDR3 DNA: TGTGCCAGCAGTTGGGACACCTACTACGAGCAGTACTTC. Protein product: CASSWDTYYEQYF.

The J gene is TRBJ1-3, the V gene TRBV28, with D hard to call. CDR3 length equals 12 residues. Trimming removed 7 bases at V and 2 bases at J, with 6 bases between. The V gene's germline CDR1 is MDHEN and CDR2 SYDVKM. The CDR3 coding sequence is TGTGCCAGCAATTGGCCTGGAAACACCATATATTTT. Protein: CASNWPGNTIYF.

J is TRBJ1-1 and V is TRBV27, with 7 bases that match TRBD1. This CDR3 has 13 residues. The V gene end was trimmed by 8 bases and the J gene end by 4 bases; junction bases not matched to a gene: 7. Germline CDR1 reads MNHEY; CDR2 reads SMNVEV (reference sequence). The CDR3 sequence: CASGQGGTTEAFF. DNA of the CDR3: TGTGCCAGCGGCCAAGGGGGCACCACTGAAGCTTTCTTT.

J is TRBJ1-4 and V is TRBV6-5; 10 bases are a match to TRBD1. The ends lost 4 bases at V and 10 bases at J; junction bases unmatched: 6. Germline CDR1 MNHEY, CDR2 SVGAGI. The CDR3 has 14 amino acids. The CDR3 sequence: CASSFGTGALKLFF. CDR3 coding DNA: TGTGCCAGCAGTTTTGGGACAGGGGCCCTAAAACTGTTTTTT.

This clone was found a few times. The chain is built from TRBV21-1 and TRBJ1-1; the table's D gene call, TRBD1, was not cross checked with the DNA. TRBV21-1 is annotated as a pseudogene. This CDR3 has 16 amino acids. DNA of the CDR3: TGTGCCAGCAACGTCCCGGGACAGGGAGGGAACACTGAAGCTTTCTTT. It specifies CASNVPGQGGNTEAFF.

V gene TRBV9 combines with J gene TRBJ2-3; 8 nucleotides match TRBD2. The CDR3 runs to 18 residues. Germline values: CDR1 SGDLS, CDR2 YYNGEE. Losses at the gene ends were 2 bases for V and 6 bases for J; bases not matched to a gene: 17. CDR3 protein: CASSVNPPGLGSVDTQYF. In DNA, the CDR3 is TGTGCCAGCAGCGTCAATCCCCCGGGACTAGGGTCGGTGGATACGCAGTATTTT.

V and J are TRBV6-4 and TRBJ1-1, with a weak D call TRBD1 (6 bases). V was pared by 0 bases and J by 1 base, with 9 bases between. CDR3 length: 15 residues. From germline, CDR1 is MRHNA and CDR2 SNTAGT. CDR3 coding DNA: TGTGCCAGCAGTGACTCCGGCAGGGGGAACACTGAAGCTTTCTTT. It is translated as CASSDSGRGNTEAFF.

The chain is built from TRBV7-6 and TRBJ2-7, with D perhaps TRBD1 (6 bases). This CDR3 is 14 amino acids long. CDR1 and CDR2 from the germline V gene are SGHVS and FNYEAQ. The V end was cut by 2 bases, the J end by 4 bases, with 12 bases between. CDR3 in DNA: TGTGCCAGCAGCTTATCCGGACAGCCTTACGAGCAGTACTTC. Amino acid sequence: CASSLSGQPYEQYF.

This chain connects TRBV28 to TRBJ2-5, with D unclear. The CDR3 is 15 residues long. The germline V gene has CDR1 MDHEN and CDR2 SYDVKM. The germline V and J ends were trimmed by 3 bases and 2 bases, with 13 bases remaining between them. The CDR3, as DNA: TGTGCCAGCAGTTTCCTAAGCGCTGAACAAGAGACCCAGTACTTC. It is translated as CASSFLSAEQETQYF.

This clone was seen once. The rearrangement joins TRBV4-2 to TRBJ2-6, with TRBD1 identical over 9 bases. V trimming: 0 bases; J trimming: 1 base; junction bases outside the gene matches: 13. This CDR3 has 21 residues. The germline CDR1 and CDR2 sequences are LGHNA and YNFKEQ. CDR3 region: CASSQDWHRDRVLSGANVLTF. The DNA of the CDR3 is TGTGCCAGCAGCCAAGATTGGCACCGGGACAGGGTCTTATCTGGGGCCAACGTCCTGACTTTC.

The chain combines TRBV4-1 with TRBJ2-1; a possible D gene is TRBD2 (7 bases). V gave up 3 bases and J gave up 10 bases, with 16 bases separating them. Germline V gene sequence: CDR1 MGHRA, CDR2 YSYEKL. This CDR3 has 14 amino acids. The CDR3 DNA follows: TGCGCCAGCAGCCATCCCCGGGGGGCTAACGAGCAGTTCTTC. Protein sequence: CASSHPRGANEQFF.

This chain links TRBV6-5 with TRBJ1-1; 11 bases agree with TRBD1. CDR1 and CDR2 from the germline V gene are MNHEY and SVGAGI. After removal of 5 bases from V and 4 bases from J, the junction contained 3 bases not matched to a gene. CDR3 length: 14 amino acids. CDR3 nucleotide sequence: TGTGCCAGCAGTGCGGACAGGGGGCTCACTGAAGCTTTCTTT. Amino acid sequence: CASSADRGLTEAFF.